This T cell receptor beta chain was sequenced during a study of shared clonotypes between healthy human individuals. Study outcomes and limitations: Clonotype sharing across a handful of donors was observed for around 5% of naive CD4 clonotypes.

Several immunoSEQ plates received, in even portions, the genomic DNA of each subset. Sequencing was performed with immunoSEQ multiplex PCR; in TCRdb, only in-frame clones are kept and a portion is missing. This sample yields about 110,000 clones, of which about 62% are seen a single time; under 30% belongs to the top ten. Comment on this clone: Its antigen is unidentified.

CDR3 length equals 11 residues. The germline V gene has CDR1 SGHAT and CDR2 FQNNGV. V lost 3 bases and J 7 bases, leaving 6 bases between the germline ends. CD45RO+ cells plus CCR7-negative CD45RA+ TemRA cells formed CD8 memory. This chain uses TRBV11-2 with TRBJ1-1; D gene unclear. The sample was memory CD8+ T cells sorted from blood. Stated subset: CD45RO+ cells pooled with CCR7-negative TemRA cells. The clonotype was recovered from a woman aged 25 to 39 in good health. Written as DNA, the CDR3 is TGTGCCAGCAGCTTTCGGGGTGAAGCTTTCTTT. Protein: CASSFRGEAFF.